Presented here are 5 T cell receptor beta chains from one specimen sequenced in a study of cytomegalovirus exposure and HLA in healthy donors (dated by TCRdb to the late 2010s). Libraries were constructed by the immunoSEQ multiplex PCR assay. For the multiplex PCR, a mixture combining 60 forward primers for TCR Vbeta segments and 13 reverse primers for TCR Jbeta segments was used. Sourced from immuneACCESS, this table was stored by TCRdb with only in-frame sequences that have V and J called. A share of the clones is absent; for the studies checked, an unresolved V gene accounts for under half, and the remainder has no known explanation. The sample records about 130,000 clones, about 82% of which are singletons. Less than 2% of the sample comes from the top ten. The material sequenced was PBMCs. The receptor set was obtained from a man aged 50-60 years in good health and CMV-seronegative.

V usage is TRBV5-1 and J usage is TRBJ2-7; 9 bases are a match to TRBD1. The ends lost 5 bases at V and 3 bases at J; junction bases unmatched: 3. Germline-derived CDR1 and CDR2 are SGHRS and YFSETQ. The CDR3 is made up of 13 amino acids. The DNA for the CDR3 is TGCGCCAGCAGGACGGACAGGGGCTACGAGCAGTACTTC. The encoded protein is CASRTDRGYEQYF.

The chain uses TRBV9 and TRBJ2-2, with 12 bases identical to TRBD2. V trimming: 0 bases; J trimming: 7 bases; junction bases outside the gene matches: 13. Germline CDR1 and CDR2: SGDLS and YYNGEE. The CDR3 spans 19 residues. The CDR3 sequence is CASSVEGWPSGGANGELFF. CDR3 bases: TGTGCCAGCAGCGTAGAGGGGTGGCCTAGCGGGGGGGCGAACGGGGAGCTGTTTTTT.

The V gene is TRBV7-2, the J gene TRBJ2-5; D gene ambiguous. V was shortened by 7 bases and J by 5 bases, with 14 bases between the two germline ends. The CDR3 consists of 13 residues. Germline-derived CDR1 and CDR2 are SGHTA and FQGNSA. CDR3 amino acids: CASILGLGETQYF. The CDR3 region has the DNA TGTGCCAGCATCCTCGGGTTAGGTGAGACCCAGTACTTC.

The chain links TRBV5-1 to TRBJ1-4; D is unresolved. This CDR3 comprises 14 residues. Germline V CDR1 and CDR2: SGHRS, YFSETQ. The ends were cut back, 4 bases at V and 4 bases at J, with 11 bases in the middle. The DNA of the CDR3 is TGCGCCAGCAGCATTAGCGGATTTAATGAAAAACTGTTTTTT. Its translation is CASSISGFNEKLFF.

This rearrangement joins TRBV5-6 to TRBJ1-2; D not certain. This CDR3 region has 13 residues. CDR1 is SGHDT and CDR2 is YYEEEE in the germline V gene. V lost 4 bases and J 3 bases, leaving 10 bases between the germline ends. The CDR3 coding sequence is TGTGCCAGCAGCCCCACTAGCTACTATGGCTACACCTTC. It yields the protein CASSPTSYYGYTF.